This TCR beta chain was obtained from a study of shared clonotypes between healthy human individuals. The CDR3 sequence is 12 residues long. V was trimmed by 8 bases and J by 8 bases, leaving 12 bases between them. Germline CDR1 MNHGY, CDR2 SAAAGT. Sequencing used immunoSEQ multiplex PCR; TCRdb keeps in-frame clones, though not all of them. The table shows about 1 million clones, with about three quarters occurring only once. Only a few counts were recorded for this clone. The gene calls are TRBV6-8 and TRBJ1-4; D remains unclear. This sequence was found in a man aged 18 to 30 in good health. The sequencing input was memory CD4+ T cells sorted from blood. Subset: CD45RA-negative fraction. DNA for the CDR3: TGTGCCAGCCGCATCTTTAAAGAAAAACTGTTTTTT. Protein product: CASRIFKEKLFF.